These 13 T cell receptor beta chains were all obtained from the same sample, sequenced in a study of cytomegalovirus exposure and HLA in healthy donors. With 60 Vbeta and 13 Jbeta primers, the PCR was carried out. Here immunoSEQ multiplex PCR was the method, and the copy in TCRdb shows in-frame clones only, minus some. The sample lists about 190,000 clones, roughly 80% seen once, with less than 2% in the top ten. The sequenced material came from PBMCs. The source of these receptors is a woman aged 18-30 years in good health and CMV-seronegative.

The rearrangement uses TRBV5-1 and TRBJ2-1; 14 bases map to TRBD2. Trimming at V came to 3 bases and at J to 9 bases, leaving 5 bases not matched to a gene. This CDR3 comprises 15 residues. CDR1 is SGHRS, CDR2 YFSETQ, per germline. In nucleotides, the CDR3 is TGCGCCAGCAGCTGGGGACTAGCGGGAGCGGTTGAGCAGTTCTTC. Translation gives CASSWGLAGAVEQFF.

The CDR3 DNA reads TGTGCCAGTAGTGAACCTAGCGGCGACTCCTACGAGCAGTACTTC. It codes for CASSEPSGDSYEQYF. The chain employs TRBV19 and TRBJ2-7; 7 bases align to TRBD2. Trimming cost V 5 bases and J 0 bases; bases outside gene matches: 7. The CDR3 is 15 amino acids. CDR1 LNHDA and CDR2 SQIVND come from the germline V gene (reference sequence).

The chain has TRBV19 and TRBJ1-5; TRBD1 might be the D (6 bases). The length of the CDR3 is 14 residues. V was clipped by 4 bases and J by 6 bases, with 13 bases between them. Germline V gene sequence: CDR1 LNHDA, CDR2 SQIVND (reference sequence). The CDR3 nucleotides are TGTGCCAGTAGTAATACGGGGGGGCTTCAGCCCCAGCATTTT. This encodes CASSNTGGLQPQHF. The variable domain in full, completed from reference TRBV19 and TRBJ1-5, reads DGGITQSPKYLFRKEGQNVTLSCEQNLNHDAMYWYRQDPGQGLRLIYYSQIVNDFQKGDIAEGYSVSREKKESFPLTVTSAQKNPTAFYLCASSNTGGLQPQHFGDGTRLSIL.

Details on this clone: At the DNA level, this CDR3 is encoded by other sequences in the same sample as well. The chain carries TRBV11-2 and TRBJ1-1; D is undetermined. CDR1 is SGHAT, CDR2 FQNNGV, per germline. Trimming stripped 2 bases from V and 0 bases from J, with 4 bases between. CDR3 length equals 13 residues. CDR3 in DNA: TGTGCCAGCAGCTTATCTTTGAACACTGAAGCTTTCTTT. It yields the protein CASSLSLNTEAFF.

This clone was seen once. CDR3 protein: CASSLGGRAQGARDTQYF. The CDR3 DNA follows: TGTGCCAGCAGCTTGGGGGGTCGGGCGCAGGGGGCTAGAGATACGCAGTATTTT. The chain recombines TRBV5-8 with TRBJ2-3; 8 bases line up with TRBD1. The CDR3 is made up of 18 amino acids. Germline CDR1 reads SGHTS; CDR2 reads YDEGEE. After removal of 0 bases from V and 5 bases from J, the junction contained 14 bases not matched to a gene.

V usage is TRBV5-1 and J usage is TRBJ1-4; 7 nucleotides line up with TRBD1. V dropped 4 bases and J dropped 4; count of bases not matched to a gene: 13. The CDR3 has 17 residues. Germline CDR1 SGHRS, CDR2 YFSETQ. The CDR3, as DNA: TGCGCCAGCAGCATCAGTGTCGGAGGGGGCCTTAATGAAAAACTGTTTTTT. Translated: CASSISVGGGLNEKLFF. Full variable domain (remainder filled in from reference TRBV5-1 and TRBJ1-4): KAGVTQTPRYLIKTRGQQVTLSCSPISGHRSVSWYQQTPGQGLQFLFEYFSETQRNKGNFPGRFSGRQFSNSRSEMNVSTLELGDSALYLCASSISVGGGLNEKLFFGSGTQLSVL.

The rearrangement links TRBV6-5 to TRBJ1-6; D uncertain. The germline V gene encodes CDR1 MNHEY and CDR2 SVGAGI. V lost 5 bases and J 7 bases, leaving 6 bases between the germline ends. The CDR3 extends over 12 amino acids. The CDR3 here is CASSPGNSPLHF. The CDR3 region has the DNA TGTGCCAGCAGTCCCGGGAATTCACCCCTCCACTTT.

J is TRBJ1-2 and V is TRBV14; 7 bases map to TRBD1. This CDR3 has 15 residues. Trimming at V came to 0 bases and at J to 4 bases, leaving 5 bases not matched to a gene. Germline V lookup: CDR1 SGHDN, CDR2 FVKESK. In nucleotides, the CDR3 is TGTGCCAGCAGCCAAGATTGGGACAGTGGCTATGGCTACACCTTC. Its protein is CASSQDWDSGYGYTF.

V is TRBV19 and J is TRBJ2-3; 9 bases map to TRBD2. The ends lost 6 bases at V and 5 bases at J; junction bases unmatched: 9. The CDR3 is 15 residues long. Germline CDR1 LNHDA, CDR2 SQIVND (reference sequence). CDR3 sequence: CASSPPSGGQDTQYF. CDR3 nucleotides: TGTGCCAGTAGCCCCCCCAGCGGGGGGCAAGATACGCAGTATTTT.

The rearrangement joins TRBV27 to TRBJ1-5; TRBD1 matches at 12 bases. Germline trimming cut 8 bases from V and 4 bases from J; bases unmatched to any gene: 3. From germline, CDR1 is MNHEY and CDR2 SMNVEV (reference sequence). The length of the CDR3 is 14 residues. CDR3 nucleotides: TGTGCCAGCCGGGGACAGGGGGCGAATCAGCCCCAGCATTTT. Translated: CASRGQGANQPQHF.

The V call is TRBV29-1, the J call TRBJ2-1; D is uncertain. Trimming shortened V by 3 bases and J by 0 bases, and 12 bases separated the two germline ends. The CDR3 is 15 amino acids. Germline V gene lookup returns CDR1 SQVTM and CDR2 ANQGSEA. In nucleotides, the CDR3 is TGCAGCGTTGAGCCGCAAAAGAGCTCCTACAATGAGCAGTTCTTC. It translates to CSVEPQKSSYNEQFF.

This clone was picked up one time. This rearrangement joins TRBV7-3 to TRBJ1-2, with D possibly TRBD1 on 6 matching bases. The CDR3 contains 14 residues. Trimming took off 4 bases at V and 7 bases at J, with 16 bases between the two ends. Germline loops: CDR1 SGHTA, CDR2 FQGTGA. The CDR3 spells CASSSTNGQSGYTF. The CDR3 coding sequence is TGTGCCAGCAGCTCAACGAACGGACAGTCTGGCTACACCTTC.

This rearrangement joins TRBV6-5 to TRBJ1-3; a weak D match, TRBD1 (6 bases). CDR3 length equals 13 residues. V lost 8 bases to trimming and J lost 10 bases, with 18 bases between them. Germline values: CDR1 MNHEY, CDR2 SVGAGI. DNA of the CDR3: TGTGCCAGCTACCTGCCGGGGCAGGGGACCATATATTTT. Residues: CASYLPGQGTIYF.